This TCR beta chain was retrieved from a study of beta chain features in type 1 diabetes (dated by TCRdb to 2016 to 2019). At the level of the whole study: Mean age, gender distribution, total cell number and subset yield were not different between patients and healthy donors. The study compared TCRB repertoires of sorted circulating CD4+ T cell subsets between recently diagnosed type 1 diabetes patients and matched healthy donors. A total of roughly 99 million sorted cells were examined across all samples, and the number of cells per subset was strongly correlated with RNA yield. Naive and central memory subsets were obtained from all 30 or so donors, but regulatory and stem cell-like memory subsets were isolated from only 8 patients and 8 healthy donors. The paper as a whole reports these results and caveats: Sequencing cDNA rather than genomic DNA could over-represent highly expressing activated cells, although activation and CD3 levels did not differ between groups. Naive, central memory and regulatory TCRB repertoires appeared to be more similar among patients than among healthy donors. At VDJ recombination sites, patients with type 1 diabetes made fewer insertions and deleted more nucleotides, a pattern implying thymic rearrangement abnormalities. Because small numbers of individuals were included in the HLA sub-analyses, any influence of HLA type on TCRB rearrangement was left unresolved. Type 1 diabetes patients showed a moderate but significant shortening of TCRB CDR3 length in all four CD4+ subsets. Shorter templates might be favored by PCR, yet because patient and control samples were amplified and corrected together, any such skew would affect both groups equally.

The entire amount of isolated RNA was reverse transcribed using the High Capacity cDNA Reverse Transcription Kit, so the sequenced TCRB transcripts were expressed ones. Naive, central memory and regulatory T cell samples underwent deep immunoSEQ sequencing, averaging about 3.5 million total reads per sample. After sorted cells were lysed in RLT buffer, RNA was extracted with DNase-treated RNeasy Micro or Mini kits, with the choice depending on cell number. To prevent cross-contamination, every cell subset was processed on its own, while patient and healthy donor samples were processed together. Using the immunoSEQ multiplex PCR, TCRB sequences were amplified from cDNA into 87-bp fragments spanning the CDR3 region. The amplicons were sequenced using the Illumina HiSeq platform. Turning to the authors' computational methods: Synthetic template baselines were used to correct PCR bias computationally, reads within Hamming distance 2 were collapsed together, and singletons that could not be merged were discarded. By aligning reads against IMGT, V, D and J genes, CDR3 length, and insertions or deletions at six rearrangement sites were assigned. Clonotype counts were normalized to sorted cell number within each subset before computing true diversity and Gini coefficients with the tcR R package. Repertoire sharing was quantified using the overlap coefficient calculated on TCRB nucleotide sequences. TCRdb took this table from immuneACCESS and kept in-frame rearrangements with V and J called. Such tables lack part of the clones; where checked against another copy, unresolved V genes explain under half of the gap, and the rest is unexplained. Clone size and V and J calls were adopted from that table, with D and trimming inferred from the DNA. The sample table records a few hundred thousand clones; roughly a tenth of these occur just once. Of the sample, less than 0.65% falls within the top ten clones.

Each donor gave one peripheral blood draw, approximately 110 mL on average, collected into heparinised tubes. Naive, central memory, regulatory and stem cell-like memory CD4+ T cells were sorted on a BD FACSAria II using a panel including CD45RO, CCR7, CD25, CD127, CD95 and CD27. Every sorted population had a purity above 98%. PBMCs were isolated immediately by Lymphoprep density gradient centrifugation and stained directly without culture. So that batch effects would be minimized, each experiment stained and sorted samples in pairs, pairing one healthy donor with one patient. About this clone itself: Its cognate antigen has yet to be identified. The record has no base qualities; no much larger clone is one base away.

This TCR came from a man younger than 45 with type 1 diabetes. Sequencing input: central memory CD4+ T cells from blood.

The CDR3 reads as follows: CASSEGRGSYYNEQFF. The DNA sequence is TGTGCCAGCAGTGAGGGGCGGGGAAGTTACTACAATGAGCAGTTCTTC. The chain links TRBV6-1 with TRBJ2-1; TRBD2 could be the D gene, as 6 bases match. The CDR3 goes from the cysteine to the phenylalanine over 16 residues. Just the 48-base CDR3 DNA is kept, in frame starting at base 1. Cut back by 3 bases and 3 bases, the V and J ends lie 15 bases apart. From the germline V gene, CDR1 is MNHNS and CDR2 is SASEGT.